This T cell receptor (beta chain) was recovered during a study of cytomegalovirus exposure and HLA in healthy donors. Findings and caveats of the study: As a later analysis revealed, the rate of TCR association differed by HLA locus, with DRB1 most and HLA-C fewest.

Looked up from germline, CDR1 is SEHNR and CDR2 is FQNEAQ (reference sequence). J was trimmed by 2 bases and V by 5 bases; bases with no gene match: 14. CDR3 length equals 18 residues. The PCR employed 60 Vbeta primers together with 13 Jbeta primers. Assay used: immunoSEQ multiplex PCR; TCRdb lists only in-frame clones, some missing. The sample has some 150,000 clones, approximately 82% seen once; the top ten hold more than 1.5%. This clone was counted only a few times. Its target is unknown. The genes are TRBV7-9 and TRBJ2-7, with TRBD1 matching 11 bases. This TCR came from a woman aged 40 to 50 in good health and CMV-seronegative. Material for sequencing was PBMCs. In nucleotides, the CDR3 is TGTGCCAGCAGCCTGCCGACGGACAGGGGGCCAAGAACCTACGAGCAGTACTTC. Protein product: CASSLPTDRGPRTYEQYF.